The 6 T cell receptor beta chains in this list originate from one sample, sequenced in a study of cytomegalovirus exposure and HLA in healthy donors (dated by TCRdb to 2017 to 2019). Library generation was performed with the immunoSEQ multiplex PCR assay. For the multiplex PCR, a mixture combining 60 forward primers for TCR Vbeta segments and 13 reverse primers for TCR Jbeta segments was used. In its TCRdb copy, this immuneACCESS table keeps in-frame sequences only and misses some clones. Where compared with another copy, unresolved V genes explain less than half of these, and the others have no known cause. The sample includes under 200,000 clones, with approximately 81% observed a single time. The ten largest clones add up to about 0.8% of the sample. Sequencing was done on a sample of PBMCs. The receptors originated from a woman under 30 in good health and CMV-seronegative.

With respect to this clone: A read error may produce the germline difference seen at one junction end. The J gene is TRBJ1-3, the V gene TRBV7-9; 7 nucleotides line up with TRBD1. CDR1 is SEHNR and CDR2 is FQNEAQ in the germline V gene (reference sequence). The CDR3 is 16 residues long. CDR3 nucleotide sequence: TGTTCCAGCGTCGGGGGACAGCATATCTCTGGAAACACCATATATTTT. This sequence encodes CSSVGGQHISGNTIYF. Using reference TRBV7-9 and TRBJ1-3 for the parts outside the CDR3, the full variable domain is DTGVSQNPRHKITKRGQNVTFRCDPISEHNRLYWYRQTLGQGPEFLTYFQNEAQLEKSRLLSDRFSAERPKGSFSTLEIQRTEQGDSAMYLCSSVGGQHISGNTIYFGEGSWLTVV.

V gene TRBV5-4 combines with J gene TRBJ2-1; D is unresolved. The CDR3 loop spans 12 amino acids. The germline V and J ends were trimmed by 2 bases and 8 bases, with 8 bases remaining between them. Germline V lookup: CDR1 SGHNT, CDR2 YYREEE (reference sequence). CDR3 sequence (DNA): TGTGCCAGCAGCTTATCGGTTGATGAGCAGTTCTTC. It encodes CASSLSVDEQFF.

The genes are TRBV6-5 and TRBJ1-5; D is ambiguous. In germline, CDR1 is MNHEY, CDR2 SVGAGI. Between the trimmed V and J ends, which lost 4 bases and 7 bases, there was a span of 11 bases. The CDR3 is 13 amino acids. DNA of the CDR3: TGTGCCAGCAGTTCGGGGTATGAACAGCCCCAGCATTTT. Translation gives CASSSGYEQPQHF.

The V gene is TRBV18, the J gene TRBJ2-1; D is unresolved. The V gene lost 1 base and the J gene lost 6 bases, with 4 bases spanning the gap. Germline V lookup: CDR1 KGHSH, CDR2 LQKENI. The CDR3 runs 12 residues. The CDR3: CASSPLSNEQFF. CDR3 DNA: TGTGCCAGCTCACCACTGAGCAATGAGCAGTTCTTC.

This sequence joins TRBV10-1 and TRBJ2-1; D is ambiguous. This CDR3 spans 11 amino acids. Trimming removed 3 bases at V and 8 bases at J, with 5 bases between. The V gene's germline CDR1 is WNHNN and CDR2 SYGVQD (reference sequence). The CDR3 is CASSDEDEQFF. CDR3 bases: TGCGCCAGCAGTGATGAGGATGAGCAGTTCTTC.

The gene calls are TRBV7-8 and TRBJ2-5, with 7 bases fitting TRBD1. Trimming removed 4 bases from V and 11 bases from J; junction bases left unmatched: 10. The CDR3 has 13 residues. Germline V gene lookup returns CDR1 SGHVS and CDR2 FQNEAQ. CDR3 amino acids: CASSSNSGTEQYF. The DNA for the CDR3 is TGTGCCAGCAGCTCTAATTCCGGGACAGAGCAGTACTTC.